A selection of T cell receptor beta chains follows, all from one sample in a study of T cells after yellow fever vaccination. TCRdb reprocessed the 5' RACE reads via MiXCR and lists one record per CDR3 protein. Of a few hundred thousand distinct CDR3 sequences listed, around an eighth are singletons. This material consisted of CD4+ T cells sorted from PBMCs, taken 15 days after the yellow fever booster vaccination. The receptors shown here come from a man between 18 and 29 years old who received the YFV17D yellow fever vaccine. Each CDR3 is given with its conserved first and last residue. The D gene is left open where the match is weak. Not every row has a clone size; where given, it reads once, few, many or a size class.

J gene | V gene | D gene | clone size | CDR3 protein | CDR3 DNA
TRBJ2-3 | TRBV7-2 | TRBD2 | few | CASSLAGGPWTDTQYF | TGTGCCAGCAGCCTAGCGGGGGGGCCATGGACAGATACGCAGTATTTT
TRBJ2-7 | TRBV24-1 | TRBD1 | few | CATSAWRTGGSEEQYF | TGTGCCACCAGTGCTTGGAGGACAGGGGGCAGCGAGGAGCAGTACTTC
TRBJ2-4 | TRBV20-1 | . | . | CSASSQGNIQYF | TGCAGTGCTAGTTCACAGGGAAACATTCAGTACTTC
TRBJ1-1 | TRBV4-1 | . | few | CASSQDQGQAWTEAFF | TGCGCCAGCAGCCAAGATCAGGGGCAGGCGTGGACTGAAGCTTTCTTT
TRBJ1-1 | TRBV7-9 | . | . | CASTLLMNTEAFF | TGTGCCAGCACCTTGTTGATGAACACTGAAGCTTTCTTT
TRBJ1-6 | TRBV6-5 | . | few | CASSYGTFNSPLHF | TGTGCCAGCAGTTACGGGACCTTTAATTCACCCCTCCACTTT
TRBJ1-1 | TRBV20-1 | . | many | CSARGQPNTEAFF | TGCAGTGCTAGAGGACAGCCGAACACTGAAGCTTTCTTT
TRBJ2-3 | TRBV29-1 | TRBD1 | . | CSVAGTGDTDTQYF | TGCAGCGTTGCCGGGACAGGGGACACAGATACGCAGTATTTT
TRBJ2-3 | TRBV4-1 | TRBD2 | few | CASSRTWTSGATDTQYF | TGCGCCAGCAGCCGAACCTGGACTAGCGGGGCTACAGATACGCAGTATTTT
TRBJ2-4 | TRBV4-3 | . | few | CASSPRFAGTENIQYF | TGCGCCAGCAGCCCCCGCTTCGCAGGGACGGAAAACATTCAGTACTTC
TRBJ2-1 | TRBV4-3 | TRBD2 | few | CASSRNSGGSYNEQFF | TGCGCCAGCAGCCGTAATAGCGGGGGGTCCTACAATGAGCAGTTCTTC
TRBJ2-1 | TRBV20-1 | . | . | CSALSGLYNEQFF | TGCAGTGCGCTCAGTGGCCTATACAATGAGCAGTTCTTC
TRBJ2-2 | TRBV20-1 | . | many | CSVKRGVPNTGELFF | TGCAGTGTCAAGCGCGGAGTCCCGAACACCGGGGAGCTGTTTTTT
TRBJ1-1 | TRBV4-3 | . | few | CASRLREGTEAFF | TGCGCCAGCAGACTCAGGGAAGGGACTGAAGCTTTCTTT
TRBJ2-5 | TRBV6-1 | TRBD1 | . | CDSSARGETQYF | TGTGACAGTTCGGCCAGGGGGGAGACCCAGTACTTC
TRBJ1-2 | TRBV12-3/TRBV12-4 | . | . | CASRNRKEGYTF | TGTGCCAGCAGAAACAGAAAGGAAGGCTACACCTTC
TRBJ2-1 | TRBV3-1 | . | few | CASSQGDWGEQFF | TGTGCCAGCAGCCAAGGAGACTGGGGTGAGCAGTTCTTC
TRBJ2-2 | TRBV12-3/TRBV12-4 | . | many | CASSFRGGAFTGELFF | TGTGCCAGCAGTTTCCGAGGGGGGGCGTTCACCGGGGAGCTGTTTTTT
TRBJ2-2 | TRBV7-2 | TRBD2 | few | CASSLIAGATGELFF | TGTGCCAGCAGCCTGATAGCGGGGGCGACCGGGGAGCTGTTTTTT
TRBJ1-1 | TRBV5-6 | . | few | CASSLGVPLTGYAFF | TGTGCCAGCAGCTTGGGAGTACCCCTCACCGGGTACGCTTTCTTT
TRBJ2-1 | TRBV20-1 | . | few | CSVNRGGYEQFF | TGCAGTGTCAACAGGGGGGGCTATGAGCAGTTCTTC
TRBJ1-5 | TRBV4-1 | TRBD1 | many | CASSQVGTGAQPQHF | TGCGCCAGCAGCCAAGTCGGGACAGGGGCTCAGCCCCAGCATTTT
TRBJ2-1 | TRBV12-5 | TRBD2 | . | CASGLSLAGGRVF | TGTGCTAGTGGTTTGTCTCTGGCGGGGGGGAGGGTCTTC
TRBJ2-3 | TRBV6-6 | TRBD1 | . | CASSSGTVASTDTQYF | TGTGCCAGCAGCTCCGGGACAGTCGCTAGCACAGATACGCAGTATTTT
TRBJ2-1 | TRBV20-1 | TRBD1 | . | CSARGQGPASYNEQFF | TGCAGTGCTAGAGGACAGGGCCCTGCGTCCTACAATGAGCAGTTCTTC
TRBJ2-3 | TRBV9 | TRBD1 | . | CASSGGTGDTTDTQYF | TGTGCCAGCAGCGGGGGAACAGGGGATACGACAGATACGCAGTATTTT
TRBJ2-5 | TRBV28 | . | few | CASRRGGQETQYF | TGTGCCAGCAGAAGAGGGGGCCAAGAGACCCAGTACTTC
TRBJ1-6 | TRBV7-2 | . | few | CASSPPGHSSYNSPLHF | TGTGCCAGCAGCCCCCCGGGACATAGCTCCTATAATTCACCCCTCCACTTT
TRBJ2-1 | TRBV5-5 | . | few | CASSFGPGSPNEQFF | TGTGCCAGCAGCTTCGGCCCGGGTTCCCCAAATGAGCAGTTCTTC
TRBJ2-2 | TRBV10-3 | . | . | CAISVNREPGELFF | TGTGCCATCAGTGTAAACAGGGAACCCGGGGAGCTGTTTTTT
TRBJ1-1 | TRBV6-2/TRBV6-3 | . | many | CASSYRVLPPSTEAFF | TGTGCCAGCAGTTACCGGGTCCTCCCTCCGAGCACTGAAGCTTTCTTT
TRBJ2-7 | TRBV30 | . | few | CAWSSQAAYEQYF | TGTGCCTGGAGTTCCCAGGCTGCCTACGAGCAGTACTTC
TRBJ2-7 | TRBV27 | . | many | CASSPLSYEQYF | TGTGCCAGCAGTCCCCTCTCCTACGAGCAGTACTTC
TRBJ2-5 | TRBV4-3 | . | once | CASSQTGWLARETQYF | TGCGCCAGCAGCCAAACCGGGTGGCTAGCAAGGGAGACCCAGTACTTC
TRBJ2-7 | TRBV6-6 | . | many | CASSYARKYEQYF | TGTGCCAGCAGTTACGCCAGAAAATACGAGCAGTACTTC
TRBJ1-6 | TRBV6-1 | . | . | CASNQGRVSPLHF | TGTGCCAGCAATCAGGGGCGCGTATCACCCCTCCACTTT
TRBJ2-3 | TRBV11-2 | TRBD1 | many | CASSSDRDRGGTDTQYF | TGTGCCAGCAGCTCCGACCGGGACAGGGGGGGCACAGATACGCAGTATTTT
TRBJ1-5 | TRBV19 | . | . | CASSISPNQPQHF | TGTGCCAGTAGTATCTCTCCGAATCAGCCCCAGCATTTT
TRBJ2-7 | TRBV7-3 | . | many | CASSPLGRAHEQYF | TGTGCCAGCAGCCCGTTGGGCAGGGCCCACGAGCAGTACTTC
TRBJ2-5 | TRBV7-9 | . | many | CASANEETQYF | TGTGCCAGCGCCAACGAGGAGACCCAGTACTTC
TRBJ2-1 | TRBV9 | TRBD2 | many | CASSVGPLRGTNEQFF | TGTGCCAGCAGCGTAGGCCCTTTGCGGGGGACCAATGAGCAGTTCTTC
TRBJ2-3 | TRBV11-2 | . | . | CASSLDRGGPGTQYF | TGTGCCAGCAGCTTAGATCGGGGCGGTCCGGGTACGCAGTATTTT
TRBJ2-2 | TRBV4-3 | TRBD1 | . | CASSQDAGQGSGELFF | TGCGCCAGCAGCCAAGACGCGGGACAGGGGTCCGGGGAGCTGTTTTTT
TRBJ2-1 | TRBV20-1 | TRBD2 | few | CSARTSGGVSYNEQFF | TGCAGTGCGCGGACTAGCGGGGGGGTTTCCTACAATGAGCAGTTCTTC
TRBJ1-1 | TRBV4-3 | . | many | CASSLQGRAFF | TGCGCCAGCAGCCTACAGGGCCGGGCTTTCTTT
TRBJ2-1 | TRBV7-6 | . | few | CASSSHRKQFF | TGTGCCAGCAGCTCTCACAGAAAGCAGTTCTTC
TRBJ1-6 | TRBV7-2 | . | few | CASSLAGASNNSPLHF | TGTGCCAGCAGCTTAGCGGGGGCGTCTAATAATTCACCCCTCCACTTT
TRBJ2-1 | TRBV4-1 | . | . | CASSRADYNEQFF | TGCGCCAGCAGCCGGGCCGACTACAATGAGCAGTTCTTC
TRBJ2-3 | TRBV12-5 | TRBD2 | . | CASGLRQRGGADTQYF | TGTGCTAGTGGTTTGCGCCAGCGGGGGGGCGCAGATACGCAGTATTTT